Shown below are 14 T cell receptor beta chains from a single sample sequenced in a study of cytomegalovirus exposure and HLA in healthy donors. Amplification used 60 Vbeta primers and 13 Jbeta primers. Measured with immunoSEQ multiplex PCR; TCRdb has only the in-frame clones, and not every one. The sample consists of around 67,000 clones, around 64% of them appearing once. Input material: PBMCs. The receptor source for this set is a woman in her forties or fifties in good health and CMV-seronegative.

The chain joins TRBV28 to TRBJ1-1, with D perhaps TRBD1 (5 bases). This CDR3 is built from 15 residues. In germline, CDR1 is MDHEN, CDR2 SYDVKM. With 2 bases removed from V and 4 bases from J, the gap between germline ends came to 14 bases. The CDR3, as DNA: TGTGCCAGCAGTTTACTGGCGGGGGTGGTCACTGAAGCTTTCTTT. Translating it yields CASSLLAGVVTEAFF.

The V and J genes are TRBV28 and TRBJ1-4; D unclear. Germline lookup yields CDR1 MDHEN and CDR2 SYDVKM. Trimming removed 8 bases from V and 3 bases from J, with 13 bases in between. CDR3 length: 14 residues. CDR3 residues: CASLPSVANEKLFF. The CDR3 region has the DNA TGTGCCAGCCTGCCGTCGGTCGCTAATGAAAAACTGTTTTTT.

The chain couples TRBV27 to TRBJ2-7, with 8 positions matching TRBD2. The germline V gene has CDR1 MNHEY and CDR2 SMNVEV (reference sequence). The CDR3 consists of 15 residues. J was trimmed by 3 bases and V by 3 bases; bases with no gene match: 7. Here the CDR3 DNA reads TGTGCCAGCAGTTTCGATAGCGGGAACAGCTACGAGCAGTACTTC. It codes for CASSFDSGNSYEQYF.

The chain couples TRBV28 to TRBJ1-3; tentative D call: TRBD1 (6 bases). V lost 2 bases and J 2 bases, leaving 10 bases between the germline ends. The V gene's germline CDR1 is MDHEN and CDR2 SYDVKM. CDR3 length: 15 amino acids. CDR3 in amino acids: CASSLLQGPGNTIYF. DNA of the CDR3: TGTGCCAGCAGTTTACTACAGGGCCCTGGAAACACCATATATTTT. The variable domain in full, completed from reference TRBV28 and TRBJ1-3, reads DVKVTQSSRYLVKRTGEKVFLECVQDMDHENMFWYRQDPGLGLRLIYFSYDVKMKEKGDIPEGYSVSREKKERFSLILESASTNQTSMYLCASSLLQGPGNTIYFGEGSWLTVV.

In this sample, this clone turned up a few times. V and J are TRBV4-1 and TRBJ1-5; no firm D call. Germline CDR1 MGHRA, CDR2 YSYEKL. The CDR3 runs 16 residues. The ends were cut back, 4 bases at V and 0 bases at J, with 13 bases in the middle. The CDR3 DNA follows: TGCGCCAGCAGCCTCAGTGGAGCTTATAGCAATCAGCCCCAGCATTTT. It translates to CASSLSGAYSNQPQHF.

Here the CDR3 reads CASSIIAGSEQYF. The DNA for the CDR3 is TGTGCCAGCAGTATCATAGCGGGTTCGGAGCAGTACTTC. V and J are TRBV7-3 and TRBJ2-7; 7 bases fit TRBD2. V was pared by 6 bases and J by 7 bases, with 9 bases of the junction left unmatched. Per germline, CDR1 SGHTA and CDR2 FQGTGA. CDR3 length: 13 residues.

Comments on this clone: Compared with germline, one end of the junction differs, possibly owing to a read error. The V gene is TRBV25-1, the J gene TRBJ1-4; D not certain. There are 11 residues in the CDR3. Germline loops: CDR1 MGHDK, CDR2 SYGVNS. The chain's CDR3 is CASSGDYELAF. For the CDR3, the DNA is TGTGCCAGCAGTGGCGACTATGAGTTGGCTTTT. The full variable domain, in which reference TRBV25-1 and TRBJ1-4 provide the parts outside the CDR3, is EADIYQTPRYLVIGTGKKITLECSQTMGHDKMYWYQQDPGMELHLIHYSYGVNSTEKGDLSSESTVSRIRTEHFPLTLESARPSHTSQYLCASSGDYELAFGSGTQLSVL.

This chain connects TRBV5-1 to TRBJ2-7; tentative D call: TRBD2 (6 bases). This CDR3 is built from 13 residues. Trimming took off 0 bases at V and 5 bases at J, with 9 bases between the two ends. The germline gives CDR1 SGHRS, CDR2 YFSETQ. CDR3 in amino acids: CASSLELADEQYF. The CDR3 DNA reads as TGCGCCAGCAGCTTGGAACTAGCAGACGAGCAGTACTTC.

The J gene is TRBJ1-5, the V gene TRBV6-6; 8 bases are shared with TRBD1. V was clipped by 2 bases and J by 5 bases; unmatched bases: 8. This CDR3 contains 16 residues. Germline V lookup: CDR1 MNHNY, CDR2 SVGAGI (reference sequence). The CDR3 loop is CASSYIGQGGDQPQHF. The CDR3 nucleotides are TGTGCCAGCAGTTACATCGGACAGGGAGGGGATCAGCCCCAGCATTTT.

The chain carries TRBV4-1 and TRBJ1-5; D remains ambiguous. Trimming stripped 0 bases from V and 7 bases from J, with 13 bases between. Germline CDR1 reads MGHRA; CDR2 reads YSYEKL. The CDR3 extends over 15 amino acids. The CDR3 spells CASSQDLEGRQPQHF. The CDR3 DNA sequence: TGCGCCAGCAGCCAAGATTTGGAGGGCCGGCAGCCCCAGCATTTT.

The rearrangement uses TRBV6-5 and TRBJ2-7, with TRBD2 matching over 12 bases. The V segment lost 6 bases and the J segment 4 bases; nucleotides outside the gene matches: 4. The germline gives CDR1 MNHEY, CDR2 SVGAGI. The CDR3 sequence is 14 residues long. The CDR3, as DNA: TGTGCCAGCAGCCTGACTAGCGGGAGTTACGAGCAGTACTTC. The encoded protein is CASSLTSGSYEQYF.

This clone appeared a single time. The rearrangement links TRBV6-6 to TRBJ2-3; possibly TRBD1 for D (5 bases). The V gene's germline CDR1 is MNHNY and CDR2 SVGAGI (reference sequence). The CDR3 is 14 amino acids. V shed 7 bases and J shed 0 bases, with 11 bases lying between them. DNA for the CDR3: TGTGCCAGCATTAGGGGCACTAGCACAGATACGCAGTATTTT. It encodes CASIRGTSTDTQYF.

This clone was seen more than once but under ten times. CDR3 coding DNA: TGTGCCAGCTCACCGGGAGTAACTAATGAAAAACTGTTTTTT. This codes for CASSPGVTNEKLFF. The chain joins TRBV18 to TRBJ1-4; no reliable D call. CDR3 length: 14 residues. Trimming removed 3 bases from V and 1 base from J, with 6 bases in between. CDR1 is KGHSH, CDR2 LQKENI, per germline.

The chain links TRBV25-1 to TRBJ2-5; perhaps TRBD2 as D (6 bases). The CDR3 loop spans 12 amino acids. The germline V gene has CDR1 MGHDK and CDR2 SYGVNS. Trimming cost V 7 bases and J 3 bases, with 9 bases left between them. CDR3 bases: TGTGCCAGCACGTGGGGGGAAGAGACCCAGTACTTC. Translated, it gives CASTWGEETQYF.